A selection of T cell receptor beta chains follows, all from one sample in a study of cytomegalovirus exposure and HLA in healthy donors. Profiled with immunoSEQ multiplex PCR; TCRdb holds only in-frame clones, not every one. The table includes roughly 150,000 clones, 82% detected once. What was sequenced was PBMCs. The receptors stem from a male donor in good health and CMV-seronegative. Both conserved end residues are part of each CDR3. The D gene is left open where the match is weak. Clone size is stated in some rows and not others, as once, few, many or a class when expanded.

>TRBJ1-1|TRBV11-2|-|TRBD1
CASSTQGAEAFF
TGTGCCAGCAGTACACAGGGGGCCGAGGCTTTCTTT
>TRBJ2-3|TRBV2|once|TRBD1
CASSARGRNTQYF
TGTGCCAGCAGTGCAAGGGGGCGTAATACGCAGTATTTT
>TRBJ2-7|TRBV14|-|-
CASSPISGLSYEQYF
TGTGCCAGCAGCCCAATAAGCGGACTCTCCTACGAGCAGTACTTC
>TRBJ2-4|TRBV29-1|-|TRBD1
CSVEDSWTGTSIQYF
TGCAGCGTTGAAGATTCTTGGACAGGAACAAGCATTCAGTACTTC
>TRBJ2-2|TRBV7-3|-|-
CASSRGDNTGELFF
TGTGCCAGCAGTAGGGGTGATAACACCGGGGAGCTGTTTTTT
>TRBJ2-5|TRBV7-3|-|-
CASSPGTTETQYF
TGTGCCAGCAGCCCGGGAACGACGGAGACCCAGTACTTC
>TRBJ2-1|TRBV7-3|once|-
CASSLGGYGNEQFF
TGTGCCAGCAGCTTAGGAGGGTATGGAAATGAGCAGTTCTTC
>TRBJ2-5|TRBV7-6|once|TRBD2
CASTPGLAKETQYF
TGTGCCAGCACTCCGGGACTAGCAAAAGAGACTCAGTACTTC
>TRBJ1-2|TRBV6-5|-|-
CASSHRGVEGYTF
TGTGCCAGCAGCCACCGGGGGGTGGAAGGCTACACCTTC
>TRBJ2-3|TRBV11-2|-|-
CASSLEGRGGTDTQYF
TGTGCCAGCAGCTTAGAGGGGCGTGGGGGCACAGATACGCAGTATTTT
>TRBJ2-2|TRBV7-2|-|TRBD2
CASSGGLAGGPVGTGELFF
TGTGCCAGCAGCGGGGGACTAGCGGGAGGGCCGGTGGGCACCGGGGAGCTGTTTTTT
>TRBJ2-1|TRBV7-2|-|-
CASLAGPSDEQFF
TGTGCCAGTCTGGCGGGACCTAGCGATGAGCAGTTCTTC
>TRBJ2-7|TRBV30|once|-
CASMGGARYEQYF
TGTGCCTCTATGGGGGGGGCGCGGTACGAGCAGTACTTC
>TRBJ2-7|TRBV27|-|-
CASSNRGLLYEQYF
TGTGCCAGCAGCAACCGCGGACTACTCTACGAGCAGTACTTC
>TRBJ2-7|TRBV9|-|-
CASSVASGAPYEQYF
TGTGCCAGCAGCGTAGCAAGCGGAGCGCCTTACGAGCAGTACTTC
>TRBJ2-3|TRBV6-5|-|-
CASKSVSSTDTQYF
TGTGCCAGCAAGAGTGTATCCTCCACAGATACGCAGTATTTT
>TRBJ1-1|TRBV4-1|-|-
CASSQGVEVEAFF
TGCGCCAGCAGCCAAGGAGTGGAGGTTGAAGCTTTCTTT
>TRBJ1-4|TRBV10-3|-|TRBD1
CAISEPSGTGPRKLFF
TGTGCCATCAGTGAACCAAGCGGGACAGGGCCGCGAAAACTGTTTTTT
>TRBJ2-1|TRBV18|-|TRBD1
CASSRDRDPNEQFF
TGTGCCAGCTCCCGTGACAGGGATCCCAATGAGCAGTTCTTC
>TRBJ1-3|TRBV7-9|-|-
CAGLNFGGAVGNTIYF
TGTGCCGGCCTGAATTTTGGGGGGGCGGTTGGAAACACCATATATTTT
>TRBJ2-7|TRBV11-1|-|-
CASSATRFLYEQYF
TGTGCCAGCAGCGCGACTCGTTTCCTTTACGAGCAGTACTTC
>TRBJ2-1|TRBV15|once|-
CATSRDSGGSAYNEQFF
TGTGCCACCAGCAGAGATAGTGGCGGGTCTGCCTACAATGAGCAGTTCTTC
>TRBJ2-3|TRBV14|-|TRBD1
CASSHRQGLFTDTQYF
TGTGCCAGCAGCCATAGACAGGGGTTGTTCACAGATACGCAGTATTTT
>TRBJ2-3|TRBV29-1|-|-
CSVEARLTDTQYF
TGCAGCGTTGAGGCCAGGCTCACAGATACGCAGTATTTT
>TRBJ2-7|TRBV5-1|-|-
CASSLHRTGSYEQYF
TGCGCCAGCAGCCTTCATAGAACAGGATCCTACGAGCAGTACTTC
>TRBJ1-2|TRBV30|-|-
CAWMWGGGYTF
TGTGCCTGGATGTGGGGGGGTGGCTACACCTTC
>TRBJ1-3|TRBV30|-|-
CAWSTGTSGNTIYF
TGTGCCTGGAGTACGGGAACGTCTGGAAACACCATATATTTT
>TRBJ1-5|TRBV5-8|-|TRBD1
CASSSGQGRAVNQPQHF
TGTGCCAGCAGCTCGGGACAGGGGAGGGCTGTCAATCAGCCCCAGCATTTT
>TRBJ2-2|TRBV5-1|-|-
CASSLTGNFDTGELFF
TGCGCCAGCAGCTTGACAGGGAATTTTGACACCGGGGAGCTGTTTTTT
>TRBJ1-2|TRBV7-9|-|TRBD1
CASSLGAGRGDGYTF
TGTGCCAGCAGCTTAGGGGCGGGCAGGGGGGACGGCTACACCTTC
>TRBJ2-7|TRBV4-1|few|-
CASSQDLGLSYEQYF
TGCGCCAGCAGCCAAGATCTCGGACTTTCCTACGAGCAGTACTTC
>TRBJ2-3|TRBV29-1|-|-
CSVEEDWFTDTQYF
TGCAGCGTGGAGGAAGACTGGTTCACAGATACGCAGTATTTT
>TRBJ2-2|TRBV9|-|-
CASSVASLVSTGELFF
TGTGCCAGCAGCGTAGCTTCCTTAGTGAGCACCGGGGAGCTGTTTTTT
>TRBJ2-3|TRBV10-3|-|-
CAISESADRTDTQYF
TGTGCCATCAGTGAGTCAGCGGACCGCACAGATACGCAGTATTTT
>TRBJ2-3|TRBV7-8|-|-
CASSFSGDPDTQYF
TGTGCCAGCAGCTTTAGTGGTGATCCAGATACGCAGTATTTT
>TRBJ2-2|TRBV10-3|-|-
CAIIREPGGELFF
TGTGCCATCATAAGGGAGCCCGGTGGGGAGCTGTTTTTT
>TRBJ2-1|TRBV2|-|-
CASRWTEYNEQFF
TGTGCCAGCAGGTGGACAGAATACAATGAGCAGTTCTTC
>TRBJ1-4|TRBV18|-|-
CATRDKIEEKLFF
TGTGCCACACGGGACAAAATTGAGGAAAAACTGTTTTTT
>TRBJ2-7|TRBV30|-|-
CAWSVGTTYEQYF
TGTGCCTGGAGTGTAGGGACAACCTACGAGCAGTACTTC
>TRBJ2-7|TRBV30|-|TRBD2
CAGLGLAGREQYF
TGTGCCGGGCTCGGACTAGCGGGACGGGAGCAGTACTTC
>TRBJ1-4|TRBV28|-|-
CASSAHRADNEKLFF
TGTGCCAGCAGTGCCCACAGGGCAGATAATGAAAAACTGTTTTTT
>TRBJ2-7|TRBV25-1|-|-
CASSEGYSYEQYF
TGTGCCAGCAGTGAGGGTTACAGCTACGAGCAGTACTTC
>TRBJ1-3|TRBV11-1|-|TRBD1
CASSLARDAGQGMYTIYF
TGTGCCAGCAGCTTAGCACGGGATGCGGGACAGGGGATGTACACCATATATTTT
>TRBJ2-7|TRBV18|few|-
CASSTTLQGRYYEQYF
TGTGCCAGCTCTACCACCCTTCAGGGCCGCTACTACGAGCAGTACTTC
>TRBJ2-2|TRBV9|-|-
CASSLRVTGELFF
TGTGCCAGCAGCCTAAGAGTGACCGGGGAGCTGTTTTTT